Following are 9 T cell receptor beta chains from one sample sequenced in a study of blood T cell repertoires in COVID-19. Method: immunoSEQ multiplex PCR; TCRdb's copy keeps in-frame clones and lacks some. The table shows roughly 75,000 clones, with around 72% occurring only once. Sequenced input: peripheral blood. These receptor sequences come from a human donor with acute or convalescent COVID-19. The donor label of this sample is uncertain.

This clone occurred a few times. The rearrangement links TRBV24-1 to TRBJ2-3; a weak D match, TRBD1 (7 bases). The CDR3 consists of 19 residues. The V and J ends lost 5 bases and 1 base respectively, with 24 bases between them. Germline V gene lookup returns CDR1 KGHDR and CDR2 SFDVKD. The CDR3 coding sequence is TGTGCCACCAGTGGGCAGGGGGGAAACTTCCATGGTCGCACAGATACGCAGTATTTT. It yields the protein CATSGQGGNFHGRTDTQYF.

The chain employs TRBV7-9 and TRBJ2-1; 10 nucleotides line up with TRBD2. Trimming removed 3 bases from V and 5 bases from J; junction bases left unmatched: 13. The CDR3 sequence is 18 residues long. Germline CDR1 is SEHNR and CDR2 is FQNEAQ (reference sequence). The CDR3 is CASSFGVSGGKINNEQFF. The CDR3 DNA reads TGTGCCAGCAGCTTTGGGGTTAGCGGGGGGAAAATAAACAATGAGCAGTTCTTC.

The chain couples TRBV19 to TRBJ1-1; D possibly corresponds to TRBD1 (5 bases). The V and J ends lost 5 bases and 5 bases respectively, with 12 bases between them. Per the germline V gene, CDR1 is LNHDA and CDR2 is SQIVND (reference sequence). The CDR3 extends over 13 amino acids. In nucleotides, the CDR3 is TGTGCCAGTAGTCCACAGGCTGCGACTGAAGCTTTCTTT. Encoded protein: CASSPQAATEAFF.

V is TRBV30 and J is TRBJ2-4; D not resolved. The CDR3 runs to 11 residues. The germline V gene has CDR1 GTSNPN and CDR2 SVGIG (reference sequence). The V end lost 8 bases, the J end lost 0 bases, and 5 bases lay between the germline ends. Here the CDR3 reads CALLAKNIQYF. CDR3 in DNA: TGTGCCCTGTTAGCCAAAAACATTCAGTACTTC.

This chain connects TRBV7-2 to TRBJ2-5; no definite D call. This CDR3 spans 13 amino acids. The germline V and J ends were trimmed by 1 base and 5 bases, with 8 bases remaining between them. Germline-derived CDR1 and CDR2 are SGHTA and FQGNSA. The CDR3, as DNA: TGTGCCAGCAGCTTAGTTGGAGTCGAGACCCAGTACTTC. Translated: CASSLVGVETQYF.

This clone was observed once. V is TRBV10-3 and J is TRBJ1-3; TRBD1 is a possible D gene (5 bases). V lost 4 bases and J 8 bases, leaving 12 bases between the germline ends. The germline gives CDR1 ENHRY, CDR2 SYGVKD. The CDR3 covers 13 residues. The CDR3: CAISGQKGYTIYF. DNA of the CDR3: TGTGCCATCAGTGGGCAGAAGGGGTACACCATATATTTT.

The chain combines TRBV3-1 (or the pseudogene TRBV3-2) with TRBJ2-1; 15 nucleotides agree with TRBD2. After removal of 4 bases from V and 6 bases from J, the junction contained 10 bases not matched to a gene. Per the germline V gene, CDR1 is LGHDT and CDR2 is YNNKEL (reference sequence). This CDR3 has 18 residues. CDR3 coding DNA: TGTGCCAGCAGCCCCAGTGGACTAGCGGGAGGGCCGGGCAATGAGCAGTTCTTC. It yields the protein CASSPSGLAGGPGNEQFF.

In this sample, this clone turned up once. The J gene is TRBJ1-5, the V gene TRBV2; 9 nucleotides match TRBD1. This CDR3 is built from 14 residues. The V segment lost 6 bases and the J segment 4 bases; nucleotides outside the gene matches: 4. CDR1 is SNHLY and CDR2 is FYNNEI in the germline V gene. CDR3 coding DNA: TGTGCCAGCAGAACCGGGACAGGGAATCAGCCCCAGCATTTT. It translates to CASRTGTGNQPQHF.

The V and J genes are TRBV7-9 and TRBJ2-1; TRBD2 aligns across 9 bases. CDR1 SEHNR and CDR2 FQNEAQ come from the germline V gene (reference sequence). This CDR3 region has 14 residues. The junction had 8 bases not matched to a gene; V was cut back by 4 bases and J by 10 bases. The CDR3 sequence: CASSSSSGVWEQFF. DNA of the CDR3: TGTGCCAGCAGCTCCTCTAGCGGGGTTTGGGAGCAGTTCTTC. The whole variable domain, remainder taken from reference TRBV7-9 and TRBJ2-1, is DTGVSQNPRHKITKRGQNVTFRCDPISEHNRLYWYRQTLGQGPEFLTYFQNEAQLEKSRLLSDRFSAERPKGSFSTLEIQRTEQGDSAMYLCASSSSSGVWEQFFGPGTRLTVL.